One and the same sample provided the 32 T cell receptor beta chains below, sequenced in a study of cytomegalovirus exposure and HLA in healthy donors. Vbeta (60) and Jbeta (13) primers were used in the PCR. Clones were sequenced by immunoSEQ multiplex PCR, and TCRdb holds only the in-frame ones, with some missing. The sample lists about 110,000 clones, 82% occurring once. Sequenced sample: PBMCs. These receptor sequences come from a man aged 25-40 years in good health and CMV-seropositive.

The chain joins TRBV10-3 to TRBJ2-3; possible D gene TRBD2, 6 bases. V was clipped by 10 bases and J by 6 bases, with 17 bases between them. This CDR3 spans 13 amino acids. Germline V gives CDR1 ENHRY, CDR2 SYGVKD. Here the CDR3 DNA reads TGTGCCACCGAATCCGGGGGAGCGGATACGCAGTATTTT. It translates to CATESGGADTQYF.

This rearrangement joins TRBV15 to TRBJ1-1; D remains ambiguous. Trimming cost V 0 bases and J 8 bases, with 7 bases left between them. The CDR3 contains 12 residues. The germline CDR1 and CDR2 sequences are LNHNV and YYDKDF (reference sequence). CDR3 in DNA: TGTGCCACCAGCAGAGATCATCCAGAAGCTTTCTTT. Translated, it gives CATSRDHPEAFF.

Turning to this clone: One end of the junction is discordant with germline, which a read error may explain. V usage is TRBV4-1 and J usage is TRBJ2-4; D possibly corresponds to TRBD2 (7 bases). CDR1 is MGHRA and CDR2 is YSYEKL in the germline V gene. This CDR3 region has 15 residues. Here the CDR3 reads CASSPSQGGVNSQYF. The CDR3 region has the DNA TGCGCCAGCAGCCCCTCACAGGGAGGGGTAAACAGTCAGTACTTC.

The CDR3 region is CASSLVGGETQYF. CDR3 DNA sequence: TGTGCCAGCAGCTTGGTTGGGGGGGAGACCCAGTACTTC. The chain recombines TRBV5-4 with TRBJ2-5, with D maybe TRBD2 (6 bases). V was trimmed by 0 bases and J by 5 bases, leaving 8 bases between them. CDR3 length: 13 residues. Germline V CDR1 and CDR2: SGHNT, YYREEE (reference sequence).

The J gene is TRBJ1-1, the V gene TRBV5-1; D remains unclear. CDR1 SGHRS and CDR2 YFSETQ come from the germline V gene. The CDR3 has 14 residues. V lost 0 bases and J lost 4, with 10 bases in between. The CDR3 protein is CASSLAARATEAFF. The CDR3 coding sequence is TGCGCCAGCAGCTTGGCCGCTAGAGCCACTGAAGCTTTCTTT.

This chain uses TRBV5-1 with TRBJ2-3, with TRBD1 identical over 7 bases. V lost 5 bases to trimming and J lost 1 base; unmatched junction nucleotides: 13. This CDR3 spans 17 amino acids. The V gene's germline CDR1 is SGHRS and CDR2 YFSETQ. In DNA form, the CDR3 reads TGCGCCAGCAGTCCCGCAGGGGGTAAGGCAGGCACAGATACGCAGTATTTT. This encodes CASSPAGGKAGTDTQYF.

The chain uses TRBV9 and TRBJ1-3; 8 bases align to TRBD1. Germline trimming cut 0 bases from V and 8 bases from J; bases unmatched to any gene: 13. The CDR3 runs 17 residues. CDR1 is SGDLS, CDR2 YYNGEE, per germline. CDR3 DNA sequence: TGTGCCAGCAGCGTAGGTGTAACAGGGGGGTTCGAAGACACCATATATTTT. Protein: CASSVGVTGGFEDTIYF.

The chain has TRBV5-4 and TRBJ2-1, with 8 nucleotides matching TRBD1. The CDR3 runs 13 residues. The trim removed 4 bases at V and 9 bases at J, leaving 6 bases unmatched. Germline CDR1 and CDR2: SGHNT and YYREEE (reference sequence). The CDR3 sequence is CASSLDRAGEQFF. For the CDR3, the DNA is TGTGCCAGCAGCCTGGACAGGGCGGGTGAGCAGTTCTTC.

To note about this clone: One end of the junction does not line up with germline, which may come from a read error. The chain is built from TRBV7-9 and TRBJ1-2, with 7 bases that match TRBD1. This CDR3 region has 15 residues. Germline lookup yields CDR1 SEHNR and CDR2 FQNEAQ (reference sequence). The CDR3 protein is CSSSLGTVTLYGYTF. The CDR3 nucleotides read TGTTCCAGCAGCCTCGGGACAGTAACCCTATATGGCTACACCTTC.

The CDR3 DNA follows: TGTGCCACCCAAGGGTTAAGCGGGGGGCTTGGCTACACCTTC. As protein: CATQGLSGGLGYTF. This chain joins TRBV7-8 and TRBJ1-2, with D perhaps TRBD1 (6 bases). CDR3 length equals 14 residues. Germline V gives CDR1 SGHVS, CDR2 FQNEAQ. The V end lost 10 bases, the J end lost 7 bases, and 22 bases lay between the germline ends.

This sequence joins TRBV7-6 and TRBJ2-1; possible D gene TRBD2, 5 bases. The CDR3 has 16 amino acids. CDR1 is SGHVS, CDR2 FNYEAQ, per germline. V lost 2 bases and J 0 bases, leaving 11 bases between the germline ends. CDR3 sequence (DNA): TGTGCCAGCAGCTTAAATCAAGGGAGCTCCTACAATGAGCAGTTCTTC. Protein product: CASSLNQGSSYNEQFF. Using reference TRBV7-6 and TRBJ2-1 for the parts outside the CDR3, the full variable domain is GAGVSQSPRYKVTKRGQDVALRCDPISGHVSLYWYRQALGQGPEFLTYFNYEAQQDKSGLPNDRFSAERPEGSISTLTIQRTEQRDSAMYRCASSLNQGSSYNEQFFGPGTRLTVL.

This CDR3 is CASSYSITGRTNTQYF. CDR3 nucleotides: TGTGCCAGCAGTTACTCGATAACAGGAAGGACAAATACGCAGTATTTT. V and J are TRBV6-6 and TRBJ2-3, with D tentatively TRBD1 (5 bases). This CDR3 contains 16 residues. V lost 0 bases and J 7 bases, leaving 17 bases between the germline ends. Per the germline V gene, CDR1 is MNHNY and CDR2 is SVGAGI (reference sequence).

The rearrangement links TRBV5-5 to TRBJ2-5; a possible D gene is TRBD2 (6 bases). With 4 bases removed from V and 5 bases from J, the gap between germline ends came to 15 bases. CDR1 and CDR2 from the germline V gene are SGHKS and YYEKEE (reference sequence). The CDR3 is made up of 14 amino acids. CDR3 DNA sequence: TGTGCCAGCAGCCCCAACGGGGGAAGGGAGACCCAGTACTTC. It specifies CASSPNGGRETQYF.

V usage is TRBV28 and J usage is TRBJ1-1; weak D call: TRBD1 (5 bases). This CDR3 is built from 13 residues. The V end lost 5 bases, the J end lost 8 bases, and 15 bases lay between the germline ends. Germline V lookup: CDR1 MDHEN, CDR2 SYDVKM. CDR3 bases: TGTGCCAGCAGTCCTCCTTGGGCAGGGGAAGCTTTCTTT. This gives the protein CASSPPWAGEAFF.

The V and J genes are TRBV4-1 and TRBJ2-3, with 7 bases fitting TRBD2. Per germline, CDR1 MGHRA and CDR2 YSYEKL. This CDR3 is 14 amino acids long. After removal of 4 bases from V and 0 bases from J, the junction contained 1 base not matched to a gene. The CDR3 sequence is CASSRGGSTDTQYF. CDR3 nucleotides: TGCGCCAGCAGCCGCGGGGGAAGCACAGATACGCAGTATTTT.

This clone was counted a single time. The chain has TRBV7-9 and TRBJ1-4; TRBD1 matches at 8 bases. V gave up 5 bases and J gave up 2 bases; unmatched junction bases: 10. This CDR3 region has 17 residues. Germline CDR1 reads SEHNR; CDR2 reads FQNEAQ (reference sequence). This chain's CDR3 is CASSAQGAGVTNEKLFF. The CDR3 region has the DNA TGTGCCAGCAGCGCCCAGGGGGCGGGGGTCACTAATGAAAAACTGTTTTTT.

The CDR3 region is CASKTGQALNTEAFF. The DNA for the CDR3 is TGTGCCAGCAAGACTGGACAGGCCCTCAACACTGAAGCTTTCTTT. The rearrangement uses TRBV6-1 and TRBJ1-1, with 7 positions matching TRBD1. The CDR3 length is 15 residues. V was clipped by 7 bases and J by 2 bases; unmatched bases: 10. Germline assignment: CDR1 MNHNS and CDR2 SASEGT.

The rearrangement links TRBV27 to TRBJ1-3; D is undetermined. Germline CDR1 reads MNHEY; CDR2 reads SMNVEV (reference sequence). Trimming took off 2 bases at V and 1 base at J, with 3 bases between the two ends. The CDR3 spans 13 residues. Here the CDR3 reads CASSLASGNTIYF. CDR3 in DNA: TGTGCCAGCAGTTTAGCGTCTGGAAACACCATATATTTT.

The J gene is TRBJ2-5, the V gene TRBV19; D call uncertain. There are 13 residues in the CDR3. The germline gives CDR1 LNHDA, CDR2 SQIVND (reference sequence). Trimming left V 0 bases short and J 5 bases short, with 7 bases between. The CDR3 loop reads CASSIERMETQYF. The CDR3 DNA is TGTGCCAGTAGTATAGAGAGAATGGAGACCCAGTACTTC. Full variable domain (remainder filled in from reference TRBV19 and TRBJ2-5): DGGITQSPKYLFRKEGQNVTLSCEQNLNHDAMYWYRQDPGQGLRLIYYSQIVNDFQKGDIAEGYSVSREKKESFPLTVTSAQKNPTAFYLCASSIERMETQYFGPGTRLLVL.

The chain couples TRBV5-4 to TRBJ1-1; D uncertain. This CDR3 comprises 14 residues. Trimming pared 0 bases from V and 8 bases from J, leaving 14 bases between. Germline V CDR1 and CDR2: SGHNT, YYREEE (reference sequence). DNA for the CDR3: TGTGCCAGCAGCTTGGCCGGGGTGGCTGCCGAAGCTTTCTTT. This sequence encodes CASSLAGVAAEAFF.

The CDR3 bases are TGTGCCAGCTCATGGCAGGGGGAAGTCGGGGAGCTGTTTTTT. It specifies CASSWQGEVGELFF. This chain connects TRBV6-6 to TRBJ2-2, with 7 bases identical to TRBD1. V trimming: 8 bases; J trimming: 7 bases; junction bases outside the gene matches: 10. Germline CDR1 MNHNY, CDR2 SVGAGI (reference sequence). The length of the CDR3 is 14 residues.

The rearrangement uses TRBV18 and TRBJ2-5; 8 bases match TRBD2. The V gene end was trimmed by 0 bases and the J gene end by 3 bases; junction bases not matched to a gene: 0. CDR3 length equals 14 residues. Germline CDR1 and CDR2: KGHSH and LQKENI. CDR3 nucleotides: TGTGCCAGCTCACCACCTAGCGGGGAAGAGACCCAGTACTTC. Its translation: CASSPPSGEETQYF.

Concerning this clone itself: The same CDR3 also results from other DNA sequences found in this sample. The V gene is TRBV29-1, the J gene TRBJ1-1, with D possibly matching TRBD1 (5 bases). The V gene's germline CDR1 is SQVTM and CDR2 ANQGSEA. The ends were cut back, 6 bases at V and 1 base at J, with 12 bases in the middle. The CDR3 extends over 13 amino acids. DNA for the CDR3: TGCAGCGTCCGGGGGACCTCGAACACTGAAGCTTTCTTT. Translating gives CSVRGTSNTEAFF.

The chain combines TRBV18 with TRBJ1-2; 8 bases are shared with TRBD1. The V gene end was trimmed by 3 bases and the J gene end by 4 bases; junction bases not matched to a gene: 7. The germline gives CDR1 KGHSH, CDR2 LQKENI. This CDR3 spans 15 amino acids. Here the CDR3 reads CASSPGPGGFYGYTF. Here the CDR3 DNA reads TGTGCCAGCTCACCGGGTCCAGGGGGCTTCTATGGCTACACCTTC. The full variable domain, its missing parts supplied by reference TRBV18 and TRBJ1-2, is NAGVMQNPRHLVRRRGQEARLRCSPMKGHSHVYWYRQLPEEGLKFMVYLQKENIIDESGMPKERFSAEFPKEGPSILRIQQVVRGDSAAYFCASSPGPGGFYGYTFGSGTRLTVV.

The chain has TRBV7-9 and TRBJ2-3, with 10 bases that match TRBD2. Looked up from germline, CDR1 is SEHNR and CDR2 is FQNEAQ (reference sequence). This CDR3 contains 17 residues. The ends lost 3 bases at V and 2 bases at J; junction bases unmatched: 8. DNA of the CDR3: TGTGCCAGCAGCTTGACGGGCGGGACTAGCGACACAGATACGCAGTATTTT. It specifies CASSLTGGTSDTDTQYF. Based on the CDR3 plus reference TRBV7-9 and TRBJ2-3, the full variable domain is DTGVSQNPRHKITKRGQNVTFRCDPISEHNRLYWYRQTLGQGPEFLTYFQNEAQLEKSRLLSDRFSAERPKGSFSTLEIQRTEQGDSAMYLCASSLTGGTSDTDTQYFGPGTRLTVL.

This clone was recorded only once. This chain connects TRBV6-1 to TRBJ1-1; TRBD1 is a possible D gene (6 bases). The CDR3 is made up of 15 amino acids. Germline V lookup: CDR1 MNHNS, CDR2 SASEGT. With 0 bases removed from V and 2 bases from J, the gap between germline ends came to 10 bases. Here the CDR3 reads CASSEARGGNTEAFF. The CDR3 DNA sequence: TGTGCCAGCAGTGAAGCGCGAGGGGGTAACACTGAAGCTTTCTTT.

This rearrangement joins TRBV12-2 to TRBJ2-1; TRBD1 is the table's D call and was not checked against the DNA. TRBV12-2 corresponds to a pseudogene. The CDR3 runs 14 residues. CDR3 sequence (DNA): TGTGCAAGTCGCCGTAGGGGATCTCGCAATGAGCAGTTCTTC. This encodes CASRRRGSRNEQFF.

The chain employs TRBV5-1 and TRBJ1-2, with 9 bases that match TRBD1. CDR1 and CDR2 from the germline V gene are SGHRS and YFSETQ. The junction had 10 bases not matched to a gene; V was cut back by 4 bases and J by 9 bases. This CDR3 spans 14 amino acids. The DNA for the CDR3 is TGCGCCAGCAGCCGTCGGACAGGGGACGCCAGCTACACCTTC. It yields the protein CASSRRTGDASYTF.

The chain joins TRBV5-6 to TRBJ2-5, with 7 bases lining up with TRBD2. This CDR3 spans 14 amino acids. Unmatched junction bases numbered 9, after V lost 5 bases and J lost 5 bases. The germline V gene has CDR1 SGHDT and CDR2 YYEEEE. The CDR3 region has the DNA TGTGCCAGCAGACCTACTTGGGAGGGGGAGACCCAGTACTTC. Translated: CASRPTWEGETQYF.

The gene calls are TRBV11-2 and TRBJ1-1; D remains unclear. The CDR3 is 13 amino acids. With 1 base removed from V and 4 bases from J, the gap between germline ends came to 7 bases. Germline CDR1 reads SGHAT; CDR2 reads FQNNGV. The CDR3 nucleotides read TGTGCCAGCAGCTTAGTGGAGAGCACTGAAGCTTTCTTT. Amino acid sequence: CASSLVESTEAFF.

This clone was counted only a few times. The rearrangement joins TRBV6-1 to TRBJ2-2; 12 positions agree with TRBD2. The V gene end was trimmed by 0 bases and the J gene end by 6 bases; junction bases not matched to a gene: 8. CDR3 length equals 18 residues. Per the germline V gene, CDR1 is MNHNS and CDR2 is SASEGT. The CDR3 DNA reads TGTGCCAGCAGTGAAGCGCTAGCGGGGGGGGTTGTTTCCGGGGAGCTGTTTTTT. Amino acid sequence: CASSEALAGGVVSGELFF.

V usage is TRBV7-9 and J usage is TRBJ2-5; D unclear. The CDR3 length is 14 residues. Trimming pared 3 bases from V and 0 bases from J, leaving 8 bases between. Germline lookup yields CDR1 SEHNR and CDR2 FQNEAQ (reference sequence). The DNA for the CDR3 is TGTGCCAGCAGCTTCTTAAATAACCAAGAGACCCAGTACTTC. Translating it yields CASSFLNNQETQYF.